The 15 T cell receptor beta chains presented below share a single source sample, sequenced in a study of blood T cell repertoires in COVID-19. Only in-frame clones appear in the TCRdb table, and some are missing; sequencing was by immunoSEQ multiplex PCR. The top ten clones hold under 5% of a sample with hundreds of thousands of clones, around four fifths of them seen once. The specimen was PBMCs or T cells enriched from blood (not recorded which). The receptor source for this set is a man in his thirties or forties with acute COVID-19.

This chain links TRBV19 with TRBJ2-2; 10 bases fit TRBD2. Germline V gives CDR1 LNHDA, CDR2 SQIVND (reference sequence). V gave up 5 bases and J gave up 9 bases; unmatched junction bases: 12. CDR3 length equals 16 residues. The DNA of the CDR3 is TGTGCCAGTAGTCCAAGGGAGGGACTAGCGAGCCGGGAGCTGTTTTTT. Encoded protein: CASSPREGLASRELFF.

The rearrangement uses TRBV19 and TRBJ1-6; the D gene is possibly TRBD1 (6 bases). CDR1 is LNHDA and CDR2 is SQIVND in the germline V gene (reference sequence). This CDR3 comprises 14 residues. V lost 5 bases to trimming and J lost 7 bases, with 12 bases between them. CDR3 sequence (DNA): TGTGCCAGTAGTGACTTCGGGACAAATTCACCCCTCCACTTT. Protein sequence: CASSDFGTNSPLHF.

The CDR3 nucleotides are TGTGCCAGTAGTCCGACGGGGGGGCGGGATACGCAGTATTTT. It encodes CASSPTGGRDTQYF. This chain joins TRBV19 and TRBJ2-3; TRBD2 aligns across 8 bases. With 5 bases clipped from V and 6 bases from J, the junction kept 7 bases outside the gene matches. Germline values: CDR1 LNHDA, CDR2 SQIVND (reference sequence). This CDR3 spans 14 amino acids. Using reference TRBV19 and TRBJ2-3 for the parts outside the CDR3, the full variable domain is DGGITQSPKYLFRKEGQNVTLSCEQNLNHDAMYWYRQDPGQGLRLIYYSQIVNDFQKGDIAEGYSVSREKKESFPLTVTSAQKNPTAFYLCASSPTGGRDTQYFGPGTRLTVL.

The rearrangement links TRBV6-5 to TRBJ1-1; D is uncertain. Between the trimmed V and J ends, which lost 6 bases and 0 bases, there was a span of 8 bases. CDR3 size: 13 residues. Germline lookup yields CDR1 MNHEY and CDR2 SVGAGI. In nucleotides, the CDR3 is TGTGCCAGCAGAATAAGCATGAACACTGAAGCTTTCTTT. Its protein product is CASRISMNTEAFF.

The V and J genes are TRBV3-1 (or the pseudogene TRBV3-2) and TRBJ1-6, with 10 bases fitting TRBD1. The CDR3 covers 18 residues. Germline values: CDR1 LGHDT, CDR2 YNNKEL (reference sequence). V was pared by 1 base and J by 9 bases, with 12 bases of the junction left unmatched. The chain's CDR3 is CASSQGLQGTGVTSPLHF. CDR3 DNA: TGTGCCAGCAGCCAAGGGCTGCAAGGGACAGGGGTTACTTCACCCCTCCACTTT.

V and J are TRBV6-5 and TRBJ1-4; 8 bases fit TRBD1. Germline lookup yields CDR1 MNHEY and CDR2 SVGAGI. V lost 8 bases, J lost 8 bases, and 7 bases stayed unmatched. The CDR3 is 13 amino acids. The CDR3 sequence is CASRQGSYEKLFF. For the CDR3, the DNA is TGTGCCAGCCGACAGGGGTCCTACGAAAAACTGTTTTTT.

The chain carries TRBV6-2 or TRBV6-3 and TRBJ2-1; tentatively, D is TRBD2 (5 bases). The germline V and J ends were trimmed by 5 bases and 9 bases, with 11 bases remaining between them. The CDR3 is 12 amino acids. Germline V gene lookup returns CDR1 MNHEY and CDR2 SVGEGT. The CDR3 DNA reads as TGTGCCAGCAGTACACGTCGGGGTGAGCAGTTCTTC. This sequence encodes CASSTRRGEQFF.

This chain joins TRBV5-4 and TRBJ2-5; TRBD2 matches at 13 bases. V was pared by 5 bases and J by 5 bases, with 6 bases of the junction left unmatched. Germline assignment: CDR1 SGHNT and CDR2 YYREEE (reference sequence). The CDR3 is made up of 15 amino acids. The CDR3 loop is CASSFSGLAGETQYF. Here the CDR3 DNA reads TGTGCCAGCAGTTTTTCGGGACTAGCGGGGGAGACCCAGTACTTC. Drawing the rest from reference TRBV5-4 and TRBJ2-5, the complete variable domain is ETGVTQSPTHLIKTRGQQVTLRCSSQSGHNTVSWYQQALGQGPQFIFQYYREEENGRGNFPPRFSGLQFPNYSSELNVNALELDDSALYLCASSFSGLAGETQYFGPGTRLLVL.

This chain connects TRBV24-1 to TRBJ1-1; no clear D. The CDR3 totals 13 residues. Germline assignment: CDR1 KGHDR and CDR2 SFDVKD. V was shortened by 3 bases and J by 0 bases, with 4 bases between the two germline ends. CDR3 residues: CATSDRLNTEAFF. The CDR3 DNA is TGTGCCACCAGTGATCGTTTGAACACTGAAGCTTTCTTT.

The rearrangement joins TRBV20-1 to TRBJ1-6, with D uncertain. CDR1 and CDR2 from the germline V gene are DFQATT and SNEGSKA (reference sequence). This CDR3 is 10 amino acids long. The CDR3 is CRGRNSPLHF. CDR3 coding DNA: TGCAGGGGGAGAAATTCACCCCTCCACTTT.

In the case of this clone: One junction end does not reproduce the germline sequence, and a read error may be involved. J is TRBJ2-1 and V is TRBV5-1; 13 nucleotides align to TRBD2. This CDR3 is 16 amino acids long. Germline-derived CDR1 and CDR2 are SGHRS and YFSETQ. The CDR3 DNA reads TGTGCCAGCAGGAACTTGGGACTAGCGGGATACAATGAGCAGTTCTTC. Protein product: CASRNLGLAGYNEQFF.

The chain uses TRBV5-1 and TRBJ2-2, with no clear D. Germline V gene data show CDR1 as SGHRS and CDR2 as YFSETQ. Deletions cut 4 bases from V and 4 bases from J, with 8 bases between. The CDR3 extends over 13 amino acids. The CDR3 here is CASSPMSTGELFF. DNA of the CDR3: TGCGCCAGCAGCCCCATGAGCACCGGGGAGCTGTTTTTT.

The chain links TRBV29-1 to TRBJ2-1; 8 positions match TRBD2. The CDR3 is 13 amino acids. Unmatched junction bases numbered 4, after V lost 6 bases and J lost 3 bases. Germline V CDR1 and CDR2: SQVTM, ANQGSEA. This CDR3 reads CSVKAGVYNEQFF. DNA of the CDR3: TGCAGCGTCAAAGCGGGAGTCTACAATGAGCAGTTCTTC.

The chain carries TRBV10-2 and TRBJ1-4; a weak D match, TRBD1 (5 bases). Germline V gives CDR1 WSHSY, CDR2 SAAADI. The V and J ends lost 4 bases and 8 bases respectively, with 14 bases between them. CDR3 length: 14 residues. DNA for the CDR3: TGCGCCAGCAGTGTAGCAGGGTCGGTAGAAAAACTGTTTTTT. Protein: CASSVAGSVEKLFF.

The count of this clone is one. V usage is TRBV6-5 and J usage is TRBJ2-7; D perhaps matches TRBD2 (6 bases). Trimming took 6 bases from V and 6 from J, leaving 9 bases between them. The CDR3 loop spans 11 amino acids. Germline values: CDR1 MNHEY, CDR2 SVGAGI. In DNA form, the CDR3 reads TGTGCCAGCAGCCGGGGAGGCGAGCAGTACGTC. The encoded protein is CASSRGGEQYV.